These 7 T cell receptor beta chains came from one sample sequenced in a study of blood T cell repertoires in COVID-19. Measured with immunoSEQ multiplex PCR; TCRdb has only the in-frame clones, and not every one. The table records around 160,000 clones, 78% of them present only once. The sequenced material came from peripheral blood. These receptors all stem from a woman of 80 years or more with acute or convalescent COVID-19.

The rearrangement joins TRBV10-2 to TRBJ1-2; D perhaps matches TRBD1 (5 bases). Germline-derived CDR1 and CDR2 are WSHSY and SAAADI. The V gene lost 2 bases and the J gene lost 0 bases, with 7 bases spanning the gap. The CDR3 is made up of 14 amino acids. The CDR3: CASSEDSSNYGYTF. In DNA, the CDR3 is TGCGCCAGCAGTGAGGACAGCTCTAACTATGGCTACACCTTC.

V gene TRBV2 combines with J gene TRBJ1-2; D perhaps matches TRBD1 (5 bases). Trimming removed 3 bases from V and 5 bases from J, with 13 bases in between. CDR1 and CDR2 from the germline V gene are SNHLY and FYNNEI. The length of the CDR3 is 14 residues. The CDR3 spells CASSEWGWGYGYTF. For the CDR3, the DNA is TGTGCCAGCAGTGAGTGGGGCTGGGGTTATGGCTACACCTTC.

This clone came up a few times. The chain couples TRBV6-5 to TRBJ1-6; D is uncertain. From germline, CDR1 is MNHEY and CDR2 SVGAGI. The CDR3 consists of 16 residues. V was trimmed by 0 bases and J by 10 bases, leaving 16 bases between them. The CDR3 nucleotides are TGTGCCAGCAGTTACTCCTACGAACGCAGAGGATCACCCCTCCACTTT. Its protein product is CASSYSYERRGSPLHF.

V gene TRBV18 combines with J gene TRBJ2-7; 10 nucleotides agree with TRBD2. Germline CDR1 reads KGHSH; CDR2 reads LQKENI. With V trimmed by 3 bases and J by 0 bases, 8 bases remained unmatched. The CDR3 is 17 amino acids. CDR3 DNA sequence: TGTGCCAGCTCACCCCTACCTACTAGCGGGGACTCCTACGAGCAGTACTTC. As protein: CASSPLPTSGDSYEQYF.

V is TRBV7-9 and J is TRBJ1-6; TRBD1 matches at 10 bases. V was clipped by 3 bases and J by 7 bases; unmatched bases: 3. CDR1 is SEHNR, CDR2 FQNEAQ, per germline (reference sequence). This CDR3 is 15 amino acids long. CDR3 in DNA: TGTGCCAGCAGCTTCGGACAGGGGGTAAATTCACCCCTCCACTTT. It is translated as CASSFGQGVNSPLHF.

This clone appeared a single time. The same CDR3 arises from other DNA sequences in this sample as well. V and J are TRBV4-1 and TRBJ1-2; D gene uncertain. Germline V gene lookup returns CDR1 MGHRA and CDR2 YSYEKL. CDR3 size: 12 residues. V lost 1 base and J lost 4, with 4 bases in between. The chain's CDR3 is CASSQAGYGYTF. DNA of the CDR3: TGCGCCAGCAGCCAAGCCGGCTATGGCTACACCTTC.

This clone was observed a single time. V and J are TRBV6-2 or TRBV6-3 and TRBJ1-1; TRBD1 agrees at 7 bases. The V segment lost 3 bases and the J segment 0 bases; nucleotides outside the gene matches: 4. Germline-derived CDR1 and CDR2 are MNHEY and SVGEGT. This CDR3 comprises 15 residues. CDR3 DNA: TGTGCCAGCAGTTATACCGGGACAGTGAACACTGAAGCTTTCTTT. Residues: CASSYTGTVNTEAFF.